This TCR beta chain emerged from a study of CD8 T cells in Susac syndrome. The RNA, about 0.5 to 1 ug, was put through reverse transcription using random hexamers. TCRdb processed the immunoSEQ multiplex PCR reads anew with MiXCR; each CDR3 protein has one entry. The sample lists about 300,000 distinct CDR3 sequences, around 91% occurring once. Looked up from germline, CDR1 is MGHDK and CDR2 is SYGVNS. This CDR3 contains 16 residues. Trimming cost V 2 bases and J 4 bases, with 18 bases left between them. The sequenced sample consisted of CD8+ T cells from PBMCs. This chain joins TRBV25-1 and TRBJ2-7, with D unresolved. This TCR derives from a human donor with multiple sclerosis. CDR3 sequence (DNA): TGTGCCAGCAGTGAAGTATCGGCACCAACTAAGTACGAGCAGTACTTC. Translated, it gives CASSEVSAPTKYEQYF.